The 13 T cell receptor beta chains reported below all come from one sample, sequenced in a study of T cell changes during pregnancy in multiple sclerosis. The protocol was immunoSEQ multiplex PCR, while the TCRdb copy is restricted to in-frame clones and leaves out a portion. The sample carries 45,000 to 55,000 clones, 85% to 95% recorded once. The sequencing here drew on CD8+ T cells from peripheral blood mononuclear cells, taken before pregnancy. The receptor source for this set is a female donor with multiple sclerosis, enrolled in a pregnancy study.

This rearrangement joins TRBV20-1 to TRBJ2-1, with 8 bases identical to TRBD1. The CDR3 covers 11 residues. The trim removed 5 bases at V and 8 bases at J, leaving 2 bases unmatched. The germline V gene encodes CDR1 DFQATT and CDR2 SNEGSKA (reference sequence). This CDR3 is CSALQGDEQFF. CDR3 DNA: TGCAGTGCTTTACAGGGGGATGAGCAGTTCTTC.

CDR3 DNA: TGTGCCAGCAGTTACCAGGGGACTAATGAAAAACTGTTTTTT. Translating gives CASSYQGTNEKLFF. The J gene is TRBJ1-4, the V gene TRBV27; D might be TRBD1 (6 bases). V was cut by 4 bases and J by 2 bases, with 8 bases left in between. The germline V gene encodes CDR1 MNHEY and CDR2 SMNVEV (reference sequence). This CDR3 contains 14 residues.

The V gene is TRBV7-8, the J gene TRBJ1-5; tentatively, D is TRBD1 (5 bases). This CDR3 spans 18 amino acids. Germline-derived CDR1 and CDR2 are SGHVS and FQNEAQ. The ends were cut back, 1 base at V and 2 bases at J, with 18 bases in the middle. The DNA of the CDR3 is TGTGCCAGCAGCTTAGAAATGGGGGGGGTGTGGGGCAATCAGCCCCAGCATTTT. This encodes CASSLEMGGVWGNQPQHF. The full variable domain, rest sourced from reference TRBV7-8 and TRBJ1-5, is GAGVSQSPRYKVAKRGQDVALRCDPISGHVSLFWYQQALGQGPEFLTYFQNEAQLDKSGLPSDRFFAERPEGSVSTLKIQRTQQEDSAVYLCASSLEMGGVWGNQPQHFGDGTRLSIL.

This rearrangement joins TRBV9 to TRBJ1-1; possibly TRBD1 for D (5 bases). This CDR3 region has 14 residues. The V gene's germline CDR1 is SGDLS and CDR2 YYNGEE. Trimming pared 0 bases from V and 0 bases from J, leaving 6 bases between. This CDR3 is CASSVGDLNTEAFF. The CDR3 DNA sequence: TGTGCCAGCAGCGTAGGGGACTTGAACACTGAAGCTTTCTTT.

The V gene is TRBV2, the J gene TRBJ1-5; the D gene is possibly TRBD1 (6 bases). CDR1 and CDR2 (germline): SNHLY, FYNNEI. CDR3 length: 16 residues. V lost 5 bases, J lost 0 bases, and 14 bases lay in between. The CDR3 nucleotides are TGTGCCAGCAGTTATGTACAGGGCGTTAGCAATCAGCCCCAGCATTTT. This translates into CASSYVQGVSNQPQHF. Full variable domain (missing parts from reference TRBV2 and TRBJ1-5): EPEVTQTPSHQVTQMGQEVILRCVPISNHLYFYWYRQILGQKVEFLVSFYNNEISEKSEIFDDQFSVERPDGSNFTLKIRSTKLEDSAMYFCASSYVQGVSNQPQHFGDGTRLSIL.

The V and J genes are TRBV7-6 and TRBJ1-5, with 8 bases identical to TRBD1. V trimming: 1 base; J trimming: 4 bases; junction bases outside the gene matches: 6. The CDR3 totals 16 residues. Germline CDR1 SGHVS, CDR2 FNYEAQ. CDR3 coding DNA: TGTGCCAGCAGCTTAGGTGGGGACAGGCGGAATCAGCCCCAGCATTTT. Translation gives CASSLGGDRRNQPQHF.

The rearrangement joins TRBV6-5 to TRBJ2-7, with TRBD1 identical over 12 bases. Per the germline V gene, CDR1 is MNHEY and CDR2 is SVGAGI. The CDR3 spans 15 residues. J gave up 2 bases and V 6 bases, and 5 bases lay outside the gene matches. The CDR3 DNA sequence: TGTGCCAGCAGCGGCCGGGACAGGGGGCCCTACGAGCAGTACTTC. Amino acids: CASSGRDRGPYEQYF.

The J gene is TRBJ1-1, the V gene TRBV6-5; D might be TRBD1 (5 bases). The germline gives CDR1 MNHEY, CDR2 SVGAGI. The CDR3 has 14 residues. Trimming pared 2 bases from V and 1 base from J, leaving 8 bases between. CDR3 amino acids: CASSYNRRNTEAFF. CDR3 sequence (DNA): TGTGCCAGCAGTTACAACAGGAGGAACACTGAAGCTTTCTTT.

V is TRBV5-4 and J is TRBJ2-7, with D perhaps matching TRBD2 (6 bases). Germline CDR1 SGHNT, CDR2 YYREEE (reference sequence). The CDR3 contains 12 residues. Trimming shortened V by 4 bases and J by 5 bases, and 10 bases separated the two germline ends. CDR3 DNA sequence: TGTGCCAGCAGCGCGGGACTTCACGAGCAGTACTTC. Residues: CASSAGLHEQYF.

This chain links TRBV19 with TRBJ2-1; the match to TRBD2 covers 11 bases. The CDR3 totals 13 residues. Germline-derived CDR1 and CDR2 are LNHDA and SQIVND (reference sequence). The V and J ends lost 9 bases and 7 bases, in that order; junction bases with no gene match: 5. Written as DNA, the CDR3 is TGTGCCAGCCGTAGCGGGGGGGGGAATGAGCAGTTCTTC. As protein: CASRSGGGNEQFF.

CDR3 sequence: CASRQREGYNEQFF. DNA of the CDR3: TGTGCCAGTAGGCAGCGGGAGGGCTACAATGAGCAGTTCTTC. This chain connects TRBV19 to TRBJ2-1, with 10 bases matching TRBD2. CDR3 length: 14 amino acids. Germline loops: CDR1 LNHDA, CDR2 SQIVND (reference sequence). J gave up 3 bases and V 6 bases, and 2 bases lay outside the gene matches. The full variable domain, in which reference TRBV19 and TRBJ2-1 provide the parts outside the CDR3, is DGGITQSPKYLFRKEGQNVTLSCEQNLNHDAMYWYRQDPGQGLRLIYYSQIVNDFQKGDIAEGYSVSREKKESFPLTVTSAQKNPTAFYLCASRQREGYNEQFFGPGTRLTVL.

The chain joins TRBV5-8 to TRBJ1-2; 7 nucleotides line up with TRBD1. The CDR3 is 17 residues long. V trimming: 2 bases; J trimming: 1 base; junction bases outside the gene matches: 11. CDR1 is SGHTS, CDR2 YDEGEE, per germline. DNA for the CDR3: TGTGCCAGCAGCTTACGAGTCGACAGGGCGCTTAACTATGGCTACACCTTC. This encodes CASSLRVDRALNYGYTF. Full variable domain (missing parts from reference TRBV5-8 and TRBJ1-2): EAGVTQSPTHLIKTRGQQATLRCSPISGHTSVYWYQQALGLGLQFLLWYDEGEERNRGNFPPRFSGRQFPNYSSELNVNALELEDSALYLCASSLRVDRALNYGYTFGSGTRLTVV.

The chain employs TRBV12-5 and TRBJ1-2; tentative D call: TRBD1 (6 bases). This CDR3 has 16 residues. V was pared by 1 base and J by 1 base, with 13 bases between. The V gene's germline CDR1 is LGHNT and CDR2 FRNRAP. The CDR3 spells CASGLGTETLNYGYTF. CDR3 nucleotides: TGTGCTAGTGGTTTGGGGACAGAAACTCTTAACTATGGCTACACCTTC.